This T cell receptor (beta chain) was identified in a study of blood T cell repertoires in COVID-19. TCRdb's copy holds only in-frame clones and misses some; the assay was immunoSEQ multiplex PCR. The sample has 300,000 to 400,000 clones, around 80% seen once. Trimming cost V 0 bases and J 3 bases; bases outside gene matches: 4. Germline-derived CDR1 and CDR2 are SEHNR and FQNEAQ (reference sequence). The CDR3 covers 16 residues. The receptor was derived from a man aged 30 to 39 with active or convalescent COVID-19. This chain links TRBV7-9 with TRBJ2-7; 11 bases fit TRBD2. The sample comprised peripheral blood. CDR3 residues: CASSLAPGLADYEQYF. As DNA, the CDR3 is TGTGCCAGCAGCTTAGCCCCGGGACTAGCGGACTACGAGCAGTACTTC. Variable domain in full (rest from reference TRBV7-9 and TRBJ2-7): DTGVSQNPRHKITKRGQNVTFRCDPISEHNRLYWYRQTLGQGPEFLTYFQNEAQLEKSRLLSDRFSAERPKGSFSTLEIQRTEQGDSAMYLCASSLAPGLADYEQYFGPGTRLTVT.